These T cell receptor beta chains were read from a single sample in a study of T cell changes during pregnancy in multiple sclerosis. Here immunoSEQ multiplex PCR was the method, and the copy in TCRdb shows in-frame clones only, minus some. Among around 29,000 clones, approximately 90% were seen once, and the ten largest hold 5.7%. The sample here was CD8+ T cells from peripheral blood mononuclear cells, taken before pregnancy. All receptors derive from a female donor with multiple sclerosis, enrolled in a pregnancy study. Each CDR3 is given with its conserved first and last residue. Each record gives: V gene, clone size, D gene, J gene, CDR3 DNA, CDR3 protein. A D gene is named only where the DNA matches it firmly. Where a row states a size, it is once, few, many or the class of an expanded clone; other rows omit it.

V: TRBV4-3; size: NA; D: TRBD1; J: TRBJ2-1; DNA: TGCGCCAGCAGCCTTTGGACAGGGCTGGATGAGCAGTTCTTC; CDR3: CASSLWTGLDEQFF
V: TRBV2; size: NA; D: TRBD1; J: TRBJ1-5; DNA: TGTGCCAGCAGGCCCAGACAGGGTCAGGATCAGCCCCAGCATTTT; CDR3: CASRPRQGQDQPQHF
V: TRBV5-1; size: NA; D: NA; J: TRBJ2-7; DNA: TGCGCCAGCAGCCCGTCTGTGGGGGCTTCCTACGAGCAGTACTTC; CDR3: CASSPSVGASYEQYF
V: TRBV5-1; size: NA; D: NA; J: TRBJ2-2; DNA: TGCGCCAGCAGCTTGCACGGGACAAACTCTTTCACCGGGGAGCTGTTTTTT; CDR3: CASSLHGTNSFTGELFF
V: TRBV7-6; size: NA; D: NA; J: TRBJ2-1; DNA: TGTGCCAGCAGCTTAGCGCAGGGGAGTGAGCAGTTCTTC; CDR3: CASSLAQGSEQFF
V: TRBV7-7; size: once; D: TRBD1; J: TRBJ2-5; DNA: TGTGCCAGCAGCCCCCGGGACAGGGTTCAAGAGACCCAGTACTTC; CDR3: CASSPRDRVQETQYF
V: TRBV11-2; size: NA; D: TRBD2; J: TRBJ2-7; DNA: TGTGCCAGCACCCTAGGGCCGGGACTACATTACGAGCAGTACTTC; CDR3: CASTLGPGLHYEQYF
V: TRBV7-9; size: NA; D: NA; J: TRBJ2-7; DNA: TGTGCCAGCAGCTTAAGAAGGACACGGATTTGGGACGAGCAGTACTTC; CDR3: CASSLRRTRIWDEQYF
V: TRBV9; size: NA; D: NA; J: TRBJ2-7; DNA: TGTGCCAGCTGCCCCAACCAGCAGGGGAATTACTACGAGCAGTACTTC; CDR3: CASCPNQQGNYYEQYF
V: TRBV2; size: NA; D: NA; J: TRBJ1-1; DNA: TGTGCCAGCAACCCCGGGGGCACTGAAGCTTTCTTT; CDR3: CASNPGGTEAFF
V: TRBV6-5; size: NA; D: NA; J: TRBJ2-7; DNA: TGTGCCAGCAGTCCGCTCGGGGACGAGCAGTACTTC; CDR3: CASSPLGDEQYF
V: TRBV5-4; size: NA; D: TRBD1; J: TRBJ2-7; DNA: TGTGCCAGCAGCTTGGAAGACGGGACAGCCTCCTACGAGCAGTACTTC; CDR3: CASSLEDGTASYEQYF
V: TRBV4-3; size: NA; D: TRBD2; J: TRBJ2-2; DNA: TGCGCCAGCAGCCCCCGGGAGGCAGGGAACACCGGGGAGCTGTTTTTT; CDR3: CASSPREAGNTGELFF
V: TRBV18; size: NA; D: NA; J: TRBJ1-5; DNA: TGTGCCAGCTCACCATCGGAGGTCCCAAGGGGCAATCAGCCCCAGCATTTT; CDR3: CASSPSEVPRGNQPQHF
V: TRBV5-8; size: NA; D: TRBD2; J: TRBJ2-3; DNA: TGTGCCAGCAGCCCGGGACTAGCGGGAAACACAGATACGCAGTATTTT; CDR3: CASSPGLAGNTDTQYF
V: TRBV15; size: NA; D: NA; J: TRBJ2-3; DNA: TGTGCCACCAGCAGAGTTGGGGGCGCAGATACGCAGTATTTT; CDR3: CATSRVGGADTQYF
V: TRBV11-1; size: NA; D: TRBD2; J: TRBJ2-1; DNA: TGTGCCAGCAGCCCCATAGGCGGCGGGGGTTACAATGAGCAGTTCTTC; CDR3: CASSPIGGGGYNEQFF
V: TRBV6-6; size: NA; D: NA; J: TRBJ2-5; DNA: TGTGCCAGCAGTCCTTCTGGCGGCTACCAAGAGACCCAGTACTTC; CDR3: CASSPSGGYQETQYF
V: TRBV6-5; size: NA; D: TRBD1; J: TRBJ2-7; DNA: TGTGCCAGCAGTGACAGGGGGAATCTCTACGAGCAGTACTTC; CDR3: CASSDRGNLYEQYF
V: TRBV5-8; size: NA; D: NA; J: TRBJ2-2; DNA: TGTGCCAGCAGCTGGGCTCCCGCGACCGGGGAGCTGTTTTTT; CDR3: CASSWAPATGELFF
V: TRBV2; size: NA; D: NA; J: TRBJ1-1; DNA: TGTGCCAGCAGTGAAAATTTGGGGGGTCTGAACACTGAAGCTTTCTTT; CDR3: CASSENLGGLNTEAFF
V: TRBV9; size: NA; D: NA; J: TRBJ2-7; DNA: TGTGCCAGCAGCGTCGGTGGGGCCACCTACGAGCAGTACTTC; CDR3: CASSVGGATYEQYF
V: TRBV5-1; size: few; D: NA; J: TRBJ2-7; DNA: TGCGCCAGCAGCCAAGAATCGGGGGGCGCCTACGAGCAGTACTTC; CDR3: CASSQESGGAYEQYF
V: TRBV9; size: NA; D: TRBD2; J: TRBJ2-1; DNA: TGTGCCAGCAGGGGACTAGCGGGAGGGAATGAGCAGTTCTTC; CDR3: CASRGLAGGNEQFF
V: TRBV27; size: once; D: NA; J: TRBJ2-7; DNA: TGTGCCAGCAGTTTAGGACTTTCCTACGAGCAGTACTTC; CDR3: CASSLGLSYEQYF
V: TRBV15; size: NA; D: TRBD2; J: TRBJ2-7; DNA: TGTGCCACCAGCAGAGAAGCGGGAGGTCGCGAGCAGTACTTC; CDR3: CATSREAGGREQYF
V: TRBV6-6; size: NA; D: TRBD1; J: TRBJ2-7; DNA: TGTGCCAGCAGCCCCGGGACAGGGTCCTACGAGCAGTACTTC; CDR3: CASSPGTGSYEQYF
V: TRBV2; size: NA; D: NA; J: TRBJ2-2; DNA: TGTGCCAGCAGTGAACGAAAAGTACCCTTAGACACCGGGGAGCTGTTTTTT; CDR3: CASSERKVPLDTGELFF
V: TRBV9; size: NA; D: NA; J: TRBJ2-2; DNA: TGTGCCAGCAGCGTAGCAACCGGGGAGCTGTTTTTT; CDR3: CASSVATGELFF
V: TRBV19; size: once; D: TRBD1; J: TRBJ2-1; DNA: TGTGCCAGTACTTTAGGACAGGGGGGATACAATGAGCAGTTCTTC; CDR3: CASTLGQGGYNEQFF
V: TRBV27; size: NA; D: TRBD2; J: TRBJ2-1; DNA: TGTGCCAGCAGTTTATCGGCGGGGGAATCCTACAATGAGCAGTTCTTC; CDR3: CASSLSAGESYNEQFF
V: TRBV12-1; size: NA; D: NA; J: TRBJ1-3; DNA: TGTGCCAGCAGCTCAGACAGGGCGCCGGGTCTCAACACCATATATTTT; CDR3: CASSSDRAPGLNTIYF
V: TRBV19; size: NA; D: NA; J: TRBJ2-7; DNA: TGTGCCAGTAGTATGGGTACAGGGTTCACCTCCTACGAGCAGTACTTC; CDR3: CASSMGTGFTSYEQYF
V: TRBV4-1; size: NA; D: NA; J: TRBJ1-1; DNA: TGCGCCAGCAGCCAGGCCCGAGGGTTGAACACTGAAGCTTTCTTT; CDR3: CASSQARGLNTEAFF
V: TRBV4-3; size: NA; D: NA; J: TRBJ2-7; DNA: TGCGCCAGCAGCCAAGATACCGGACAGACCTACGAGCAGTACTTC; CDR3: CASSQDTGQTYEQYF
V: TRBV27; size: NA; D: NA; J: TRBJ1-1; DNA: TGTGCCAGCAGGGGGGGACCGATCGATTTCTTT; CDR3: CASRGGPIDFF
V: TRBV7-2; size: NA; D: NA; J: TRBJ2-7; DNA: TGTGCCAGCAGCTTCAAAGGACAGTACGAGCAGTACTTC; CDR3: CASSFKGQYEQYF
V: TRBV30; size: NA; D: TRBD1; J: TRBJ2-7; DNA: TGTGCCTGGACGGGACAGGGCTATTTCTACGAGCAGTACTTC; CDR3: CAWTGQGYFYEQYF
V: TRBV10-2; size: NA; D: NA; J: TRBJ1-1; DNA: TGCGCCAGCAGTGAGTCCGACAGGTTAAACACTGAAGCTTTCTTT; CDR3: CASSESDRLNTEAFF
V: TRBV14; size: NA; D: NA; J: TRBJ2-1; DNA: TGTGCCAGCAGCGCTAGTTACCAAATCAATGAGCAGTTCTTC; CDR3: CASSASYQINEQFF
V: TRBV7-3; size: NA; D: TRBD1; J: TRBJ2-2; DNA: TGTGCCAGCAGCCGGGGACAGGGGAGGGCCGGGGAGCTGTTTTTT; CDR3: CASSRGQGRAGELFF